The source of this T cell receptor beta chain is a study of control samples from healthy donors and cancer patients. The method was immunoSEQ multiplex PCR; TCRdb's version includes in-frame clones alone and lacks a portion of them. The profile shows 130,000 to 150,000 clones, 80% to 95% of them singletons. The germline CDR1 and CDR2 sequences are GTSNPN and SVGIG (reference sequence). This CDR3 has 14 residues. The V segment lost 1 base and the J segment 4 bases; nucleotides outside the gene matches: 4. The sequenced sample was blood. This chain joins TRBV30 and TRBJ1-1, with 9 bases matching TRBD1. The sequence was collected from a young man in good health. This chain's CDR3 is CAWSEQGAGTEAFF. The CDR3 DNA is TGTGCCTGGAGTGAACAGGGGGCCGGCACTGAAGCTTTCTTT.